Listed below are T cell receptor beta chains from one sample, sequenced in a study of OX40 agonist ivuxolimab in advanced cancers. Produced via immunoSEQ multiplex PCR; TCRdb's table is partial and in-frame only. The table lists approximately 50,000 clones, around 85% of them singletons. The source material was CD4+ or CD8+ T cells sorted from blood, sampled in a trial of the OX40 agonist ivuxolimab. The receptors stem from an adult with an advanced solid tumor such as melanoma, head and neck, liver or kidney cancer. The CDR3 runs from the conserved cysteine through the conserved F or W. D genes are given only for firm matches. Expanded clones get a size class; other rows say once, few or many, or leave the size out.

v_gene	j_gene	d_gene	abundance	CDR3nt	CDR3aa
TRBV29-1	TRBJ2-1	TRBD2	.	TGCAGCGGGAGGACTAGCGGCTCTATCCATGAGCAGTTCTTC	CSGRTSGSIHEQFF
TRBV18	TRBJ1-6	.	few	TGTGCCAGCCAGGGGTTTGGCGATTCACCCCTCCACTTT	CASQGFGDSPLHF
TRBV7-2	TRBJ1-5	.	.	TGTGCCAGCAGCTTAGGGGTTGGGGTCAATCAGCCCCAGCATTTT	CASSLGVGVNQPQHF
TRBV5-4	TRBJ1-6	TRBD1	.	TGTGCCAGCAGCCCGCCGGGACAGCGTATGTCACCCCTCCACTTT	CASSPPGQRMSPLHF
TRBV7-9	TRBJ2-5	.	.	TGTGCCAGCAGCTTAAATCGGGAGACCCAGTACTTC	CASSLNRETQYF
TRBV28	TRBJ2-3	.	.	TGTGCCAGCAGTTTAAGCAACAGGGTAAGGCGTACAGATACGCAGTATTTT	CASSLSNRVRRTDTQYF
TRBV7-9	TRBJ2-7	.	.	TGTGCCAGCAGCCGGGGCCCCACCTACGAGCAGTACTTC	CASSRGPTYEQYF
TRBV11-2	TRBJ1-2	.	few	TGTGCCAGCAGCTTAGCACCGGGTGGTGACTATGGCTACACCTTC	CASSLAPGGDYGYTF
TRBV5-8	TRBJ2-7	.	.	TGTGCCAGCAGCTTGGAACCCAGGGTAGACTACGAGCAGTACTTC	CASSLEPRVDYEQYF
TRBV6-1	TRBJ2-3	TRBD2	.	TGTGCCAGCAGTGAAGCGATACCCGCTAGCGGGAGCACAGATACGCAGTATTTT	CASSEAIPASGSTDTQYF
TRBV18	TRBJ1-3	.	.	TGTGCCAGCTCACCTAAAGCGACAGACATCTCTGGAAACACCATATATTTT	CASSPKATDISGNTIYF
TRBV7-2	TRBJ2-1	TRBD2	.	TGTGCCAGCGCAACGGGACTAGCGGCTTTCAATGAGCAGTTCTTC	CASATGLAAFNEQFF
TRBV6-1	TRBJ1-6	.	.	TGTGCCAGCGGGGACTCCCGGGGTTCACCCCTCCACTTT	CASGDSRGSPLHF